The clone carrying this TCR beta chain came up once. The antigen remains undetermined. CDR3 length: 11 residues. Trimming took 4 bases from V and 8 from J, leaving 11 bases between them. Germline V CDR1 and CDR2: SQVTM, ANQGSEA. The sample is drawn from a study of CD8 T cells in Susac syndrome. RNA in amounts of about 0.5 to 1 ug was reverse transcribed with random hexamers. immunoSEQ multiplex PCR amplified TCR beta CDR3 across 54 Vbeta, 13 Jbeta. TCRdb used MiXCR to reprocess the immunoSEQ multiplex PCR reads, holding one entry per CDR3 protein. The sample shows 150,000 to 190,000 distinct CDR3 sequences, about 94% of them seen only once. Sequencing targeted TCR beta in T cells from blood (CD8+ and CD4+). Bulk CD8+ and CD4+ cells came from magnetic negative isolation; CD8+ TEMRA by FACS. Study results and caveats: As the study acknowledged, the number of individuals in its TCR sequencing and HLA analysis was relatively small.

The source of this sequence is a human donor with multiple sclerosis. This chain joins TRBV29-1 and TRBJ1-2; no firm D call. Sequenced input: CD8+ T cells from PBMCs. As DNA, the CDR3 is TGCAGCGTTGGCGGTCTGGGGGGCTACACCTTC. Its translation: CSVGGLGGYTF.